This paragraph reports one TCR beta chain. Tumor samples were obtained before definitive surgery or chemotherapy. These data originate in a study of high-grade serous ovarian cancer treatment subgroups. The table came from immunoSEQ multiplex PCR; TCRdb's copy has only in-frame clones and leaves some out. The data show thousands of clones, roughly four fifths seen once. This CDR3 has 18 amino acids. V shed 2 bases and J 8 bases; nucleotides not matched to a gene: 9. The germline CDR1 and CDR2 sequences are SGHTA and FQGNSA. The chain has TRBV7-2 and TRBJ2-1; 16 positions agree with TRBD2. Sequenced input: tumor tissue. The receptor was derived from a human donor with high-grade serous ovarian cancer. The CDR3 spells CASSLTGTSGRGGYEQFF. CDR3 nucleotides: TGTGCCAGCAGCTTAACCGGGACTAGCGGGAGGGGGGGGTATGAGCAGTTCTTC.